This T cell receptor (beta chain) was captured in a study of blood T cells in healthy people across ages. A sample-barcoded 5' primer and a J-beta primer mix were used in a second PCR of roughly 6 to 11 cycles. TCRdb re-called the 5' RACE reads with MiXCR, one entry per CDR3 protein. The sample holds about 1.6 million distinct CDR3 sequences, almost 35% seen once. A few counts support this clonotype. Its antigen is undetermined. Broader study findings: Getting older went along with TCR beta diversity per million T cells dropping roughly linearly.

The CDR3 consists of 15 residues. V dropped 0 bases and J dropped 2 bases, with 10 bases sitting between them. The germline V gene encodes CDR1 LGHNA and CDR2 YNFKEQ. The clonotype was recovered from a woman aged 25 to 45 in good health. The gene calls are TRBV4-2 and TRBJ1-2; D unclear. Source material: blood. In nucleotides, the CDR3 is TGTGCCAGCAGCCAAGAGGTCTCGTTAAACTATGGCTACACCTTC. Protein sequence: CASSQEVSLNYGYTF.